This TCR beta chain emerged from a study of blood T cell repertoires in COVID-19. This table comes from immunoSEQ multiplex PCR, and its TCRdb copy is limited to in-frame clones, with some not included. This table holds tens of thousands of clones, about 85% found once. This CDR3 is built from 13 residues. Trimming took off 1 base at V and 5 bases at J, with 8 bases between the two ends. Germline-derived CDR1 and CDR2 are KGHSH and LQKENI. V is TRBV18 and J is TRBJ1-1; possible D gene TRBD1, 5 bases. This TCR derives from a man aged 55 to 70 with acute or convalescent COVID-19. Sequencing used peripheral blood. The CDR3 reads CASSPLGGTEAFF. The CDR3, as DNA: TGTGCCAGCTCACCACTCGGGGGGACTGAAGCTTTCTTT.